The present T cell receptor (beta chain) was sequenced within a study of cytomegalovirus exposure and HLA in healthy donors. This CDR3 has 13 amino acids. The V gene lost 3 bases and the J gene lost 5 bases, with 8 bases spanning the gap. Germline assignment: CDR1 SGHDT and CDR2 YYEEEE. This clone was counted a few times. It was with 60 Vbeta and 13 Jbeta primers that the PCR ran. Using immunoSEQ multiplex PCR, the repertoire was profiled, and TCRdb retains in-frame clones only, with some absent. The table includes more than 95,000 clones, roughly 71% detected once. The sequence was collected from a woman aged 50 to 60 in good health and CMV-seropositive. What was sequenced was PBMCs. The chain links TRBV5-6 to TRBJ2-2; D not certain. CDR3 loop: CASSSQLTGELFF. The CDR3 nucleotides are TGTGCCAGCAGCTCCCAATTGACCGGGGAGCTGTTTTTT.